The clone carrying this T cell receptor (beta chain) was observed many times. What it binds is unknown. Trimming took off 0 bases at V and 4 bases at J, with 14 bases between the two ends. The CDR3 is 16 amino acids. Germline loops: CDR1 SGHKS, CDR2 YYEKEE (reference sequence). TCRdb used MiXCR to reprocess the 5' RACE reads, holding one entry per CDR3 protein. The sample holds some 220,000 distinct CDR3 sequences; about 3% are singletons and the top ten take 3.2%. These data originate in a study of T cells after yellow fever vaccination. Study results and caveats: CD4 and CD8 compartments shared a small share of clonotypes. Faster peaking, at day 5 versus 15, marked a secondary response that was weaker. Post-booster reappearance was seen for most primary-vaccination clones (about 96% CD4, 88% CD8).

The chain combines TRBV5-5 with TRBJ1-3; D unclear. The material sequenced was CD4+ T cells sorted from PBMCs, taken 10 days after the yellow fever booster vaccination. The receptor was derived from a young man who received the YFV17D yellow fever vaccine. Written as DNA, the CDR3 is TGTGCCAGCAGCTTGGCCGCGATGTCTGAGGGAAACACCATATATTTT. Translation: CASSLAAMSEGNTIYF.